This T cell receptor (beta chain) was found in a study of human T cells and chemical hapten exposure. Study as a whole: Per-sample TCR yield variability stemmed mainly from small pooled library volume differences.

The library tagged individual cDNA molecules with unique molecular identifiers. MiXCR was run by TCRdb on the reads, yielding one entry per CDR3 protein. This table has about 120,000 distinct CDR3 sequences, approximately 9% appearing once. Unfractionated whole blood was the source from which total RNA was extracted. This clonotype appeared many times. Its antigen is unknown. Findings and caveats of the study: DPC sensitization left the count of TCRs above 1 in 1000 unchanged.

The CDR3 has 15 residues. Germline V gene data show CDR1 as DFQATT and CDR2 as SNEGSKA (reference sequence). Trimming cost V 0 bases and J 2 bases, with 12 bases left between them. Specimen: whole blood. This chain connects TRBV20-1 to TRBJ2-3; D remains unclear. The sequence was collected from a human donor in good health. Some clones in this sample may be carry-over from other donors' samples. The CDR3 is CSARESWADTDTQYF. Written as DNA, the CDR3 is TGCAGTGCTAGAGAATCCTGGGCCGACACAGATACGCAGTATTTT.